This TCR beta chain came from a study of PD-1 blockade in classical Hodgkin lymphoma. Whole-study findings and limits: Newly diagnosed patients had baseline TCR diversity that was reportedly lower than that of healthy donors. Sources of repertoire differences remain undefined, possibly disease activity or prior therapy.

Remarks on this clone: Its specificity is unknown.

After removal of 6 bases from V and 4 bases from J, the junction contained 6 bases not matched to a gene. This CDR3 comprises 13 residues. Germline lookup yields CDR1 ENHRY and CDR2 SYGVKD. The table came from immunoSEQ multiplex PCR; TCRdb's copy has only in-frame clones and leaves some out. The table shows 20,000 to 25,000 clones, with around 94% occurring only once. Time point specified: newly diagnosed, previously untreated cHL patient sample. The comparison group had newly diagnosed, previously untreated classical Hodgkin lymphoma. The rearrangement joins TRBV10-3 to TRBJ2-7; 7 nucleotides agree with TRBD1. The sample consisted of peripheral blood mononuclear cells (PBMCs). The receptor comes from a human donor with classical Hodgkin lymphoma. The CDR3 coding sequence is TGTGCCATCAGCCCACAGGGGATGTACGAGCAGTACTTC. It encodes CAISPQGMYEQYF.